This T cell receptor beta chain comes out of a study of cytomegalovirus exposure and HLA in healthy donors. Points on this clone: What it binds is unknown.

The ends were cut back, 2 bases at V and 4 bases at J, with 12 bases in the middle. Germline assignment: CDR1 GTSNPN and CDR2 SVGIG (reference sequence). The CDR3 spans 14 residues. PCR employed 60 Vbeta and 13 Jbeta primers. The data were produced by immunoSEQ multiplex PCR, yet TCRdb's version contains in-frame clones alone and is incomplete. The table shows approximately 150,000 clones, with 70% to 80% occurring only once. Points from the study as a whole: The authors later linked a missense DCLRE1C variant to TCR beta V- and J-gene trimming. In a later analysis, an Asian-associated ancestry cluster reportedly showed fewer N-insertions than the 666-donor mean.

V is TRBV30 and J is TRBJ2-1; no clear D. The TCR was taken from a man aged 45-65 years in good health and CMV-seropositive. Sequenced material: PBMCs. CDR3 bases: TGTGCCTGGAGTCGTCGAGGAACTTACAATGAGCAGTTCTTC. It translates to CAWSRRGTYNEQFF.